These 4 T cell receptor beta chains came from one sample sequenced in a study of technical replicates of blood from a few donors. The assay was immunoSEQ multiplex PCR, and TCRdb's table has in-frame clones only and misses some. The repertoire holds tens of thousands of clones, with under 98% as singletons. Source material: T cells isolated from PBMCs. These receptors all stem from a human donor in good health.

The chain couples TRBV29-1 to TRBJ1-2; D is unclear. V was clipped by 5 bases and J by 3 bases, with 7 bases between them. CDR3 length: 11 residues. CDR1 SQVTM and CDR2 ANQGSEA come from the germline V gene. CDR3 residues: CSVPTDYGYTF. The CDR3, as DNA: TGCAGCGTTCCCACAGACTATGGCTACACCTTC. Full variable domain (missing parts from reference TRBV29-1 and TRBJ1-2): SAVISQKPSRDICQRGTSLTIQCQVDSQVTMMFWYRQQPGQSLTLIATANQGSEATYESGFVIDKFPISRPNLTFSTLTVSNMSPEDSSIYLCSVPTDYGYTFGSGTRLTVV.

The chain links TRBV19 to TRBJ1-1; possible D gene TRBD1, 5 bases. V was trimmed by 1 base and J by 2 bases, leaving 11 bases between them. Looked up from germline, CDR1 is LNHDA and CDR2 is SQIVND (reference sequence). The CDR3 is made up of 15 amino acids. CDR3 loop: CASSIAWGENTEAFF. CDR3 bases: TGTGCCAGTAGTATAGCTTGGGGGGAAAACACTGAAGCTTTCTTT.

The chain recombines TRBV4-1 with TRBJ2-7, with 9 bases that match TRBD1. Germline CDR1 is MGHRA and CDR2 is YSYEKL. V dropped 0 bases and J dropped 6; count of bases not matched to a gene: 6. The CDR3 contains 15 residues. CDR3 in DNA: TGCGCCAGCAGCCAAGACGGGACAGGGCTGAGCGAGCAGTACTTC. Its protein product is CASSQDGTGLSEQYF.

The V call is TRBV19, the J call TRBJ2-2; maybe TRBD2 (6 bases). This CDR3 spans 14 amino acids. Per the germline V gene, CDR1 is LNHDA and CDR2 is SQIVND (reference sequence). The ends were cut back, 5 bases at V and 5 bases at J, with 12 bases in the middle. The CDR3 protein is CASSFGGRTGELFF. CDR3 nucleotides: TGTGCCAGTAGTTTCGGGGGACGGACCGGGGAGCTGTTTTTT.